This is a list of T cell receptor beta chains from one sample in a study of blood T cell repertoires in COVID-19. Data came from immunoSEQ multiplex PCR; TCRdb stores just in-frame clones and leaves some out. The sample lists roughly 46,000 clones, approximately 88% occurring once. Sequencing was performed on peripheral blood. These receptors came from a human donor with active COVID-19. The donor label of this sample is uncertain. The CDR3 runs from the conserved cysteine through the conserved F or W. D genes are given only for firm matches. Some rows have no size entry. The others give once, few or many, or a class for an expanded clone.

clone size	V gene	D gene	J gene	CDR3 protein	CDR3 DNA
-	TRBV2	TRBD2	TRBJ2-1	CATGLAGGEEQFF	TGTGCCACCGGGCTAGCGGGAGGGGAAGAGCAGTTCTTC
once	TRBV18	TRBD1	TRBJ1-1	CASSSQGGDTEAFF	TGTGCCAGCTCGTCTCAGGGGGGAGACACTGAAGCTTTCTTT
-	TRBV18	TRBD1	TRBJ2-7	CASSLITQGSRYEQYF	TGTGCCAGCTCACTGATAACACAGGGGTCGCGGTACGAGCAGTACTTC
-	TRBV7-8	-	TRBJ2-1	CASSSSFGSSYNEQFF	TGTGCCAGCAGCTCCTCCTTCGGGAGCTCCTACAATGAGCAGTTCTTC
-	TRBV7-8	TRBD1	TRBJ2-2	CASSFDRVSTGELFF	TGTGCCAGCAGCTTCGACAGGGTGAGCACCGGGGAGCTGTTTTTT
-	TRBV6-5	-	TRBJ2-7	CASSLGHPYEQYF	TGTGCCAGCAGCCTGGGACACCCATACGAGCAGTACTTC
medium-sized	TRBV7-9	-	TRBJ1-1	CASSSPLQPNTEAFF	TGTGCCAGCAGCTCGCCTTTACAGCCGAACACTGAAGCTTTCTTT
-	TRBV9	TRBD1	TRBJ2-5	CASSPTGTGAETQYF	TGTGCCAGCAGCCCCACCGGGACAGGGGCCGAGACCCAGTACTTC
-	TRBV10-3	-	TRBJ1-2	CAISEPGGVYGYTF	TGTGCCATCAGTGAACCGGGGGGCGTCTATGGCTACACCTTC
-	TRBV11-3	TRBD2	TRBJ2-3	CASPRGTSGGVDGDTQYF	TGTGCCAGCCCTAGAGGGACTAGCGGGGGAGTCGATGGGGATACGCAGTATTTT
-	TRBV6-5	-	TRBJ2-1	CASSLALADTYNEQFF	TGTGCCAGCAGTTTGGCCCTAGCAGACACCTACAATGAGCAGTTCTTC
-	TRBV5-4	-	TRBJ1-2	CASSLDMGGSDGYTF	TGTGCCAGCAGCTTGGATATGGGGGGTTCGGATGGCTACACCTTC
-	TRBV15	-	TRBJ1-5	CATSRDGPNSNQPQHF	TGTGCCACCAGCAGAGATGGTCCTAATAGCAATCAGCCCCAGCATTTT
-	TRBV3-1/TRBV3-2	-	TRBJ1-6	CASSQVYGDDSPLHF	TGTGCCAGCAGCCAAGTTTACGGGGATGATTCACCCCTCCACTTT
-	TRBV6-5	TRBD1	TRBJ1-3	CASSYSDRGDTIYF	TGTGCCAGCAGTTACTCGGACAGGGGAGACACCATATATTTT
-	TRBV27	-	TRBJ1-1	CASSHGGFEWAFF	TGTGCCAGCAGTCACGGGGGTTTCGAATGGGCTTTCTTT
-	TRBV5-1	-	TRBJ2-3	CASSLGSSTDTQYF	TGCGCCAGCAGCTTAGGGAGTTCCACAGATACGCAGTATTTT
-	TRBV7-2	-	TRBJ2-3	CASSSPDSVSDTQYF	TGTGCCAGCAGCTCCCCGGATAGCGTTTCAGATACGCAGTATTTT
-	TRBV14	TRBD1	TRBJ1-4	CASSPTGDRVNEKLFF	TGTGCCAGCAGCCCAACAGGGGATAGGGTGAATGAAAAACTGTTTTTT
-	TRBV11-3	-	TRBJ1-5	CASSLAGDNQPQHF	TGTGCCAGCTCCCTGGCAGGGGACAATCAGCCCCAGCATTTT
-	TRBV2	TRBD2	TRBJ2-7	CASSASSTGGVYEQYF	TGTGCCAGCAGTGCCTCCTCAACCGGGGGGGTCTACGAGCAGTACTTC
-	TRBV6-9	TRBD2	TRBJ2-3	CASRTQTSGGASSTDTQYF	TGTGCCAGCCGAACCCAGACTAGCGGGGGGGCTTCTAGCACAGATACGCAGTATTTT
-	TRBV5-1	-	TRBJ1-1	CASSSGIQRANTEAFF	TGCGCCAGCAGCTCCGGGATCCAGAGAGCGAACACTGAAGCTTTCTTT
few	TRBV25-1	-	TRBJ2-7	CASSELGTGISYEQYF	TGTGCCAGCAGTGAATTAGGGACTGGCATCTCCTACGAGCAGTACTTC
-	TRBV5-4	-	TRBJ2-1	CASGGRGYNEQFF	TGTGCCAGCGGCGGTAGGGGCTACAATGAGCAGTTCTTC
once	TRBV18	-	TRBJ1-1	CASSPFAGSNTEAFF	TGTGCCAGCTCACCATTCGCAGGGTCGAACACTGAAGCTTTCTTT
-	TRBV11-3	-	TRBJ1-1	CASQGARTTEAFF	TGTGCCAGCCAAGGGGCGAGAACCACTGAAGCTTTCTTT
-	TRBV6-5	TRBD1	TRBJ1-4	CASSPGTGGGKLFF	TGTGCCAGCAGCCCCGGGACAGGGGGCGGAAAACTGTTTTTT
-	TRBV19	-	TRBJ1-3	CASSIAGGDTIYF	TGTGCCAGTAGTATCGCCGGAGGGGACACCATATATTTT
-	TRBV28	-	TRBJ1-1	CASIGGMNTEAFF	TGTGCCAGCATCGGGGGGATGAACACTGAAGCTTTCTTT
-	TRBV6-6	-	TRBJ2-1	CASMGESYNEQFF	TGTGCCAGCATGGGCGAATCCTACAATGAGCAGTTCTTC
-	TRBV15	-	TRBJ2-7	CATSSPLAPYEQYF	TGTGCCACCAGCAGTCCCCTGGCCCCCTACGAGCAGTACTTC
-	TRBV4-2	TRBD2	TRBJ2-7	CASTLLGTSGGPAPYEQYF	TGTGCCAGTACGCTCCTGGGGACTAGCGGGGGCCCAGCCCCCTACGAGCAGTACTTC
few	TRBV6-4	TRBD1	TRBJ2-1	CASSDTDRGQDEQFF	TGTGCCAGCAGTGACACTGACAGGGGGCAAGATGAGCAGTTCTTC
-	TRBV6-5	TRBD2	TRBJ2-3	CASSYGRTSPTDTQYF	TGTGCCAGCAGTTACGGCCGGACTAGCCCCACAGATACGCAGTATTTT
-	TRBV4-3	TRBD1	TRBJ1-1	CASSQEGQGYNTEAFF	TGCGCCAGCAGCCAAGAGGGACAGGGCTATAACACTGAAGCTTTCTTT
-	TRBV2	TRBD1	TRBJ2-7	CASSAGGFTYEQYF	TGTGCCAGCAGTGCAGGGGGTTTTACCTACGAGCAGTACTTC
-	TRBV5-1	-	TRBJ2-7	CASSWGTGAEQYF	TGCGCCAGCAGCTGGGGAACAGGCGCCGAGCAGTACTTC
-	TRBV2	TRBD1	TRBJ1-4	CASSPGQGRTTNEKLFF	TGTGCCAGCAGCCCGGGACAGGGACGGACAACTAATGAAAAACTGTTTTTT
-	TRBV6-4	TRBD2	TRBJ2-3	CASSAGAGGVDTQYF	TGTGCCAGCAGTGCAGGAGCGGGAGGCGTAGATACGCAGTATTTT
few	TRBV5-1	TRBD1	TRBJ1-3	CASSRDRGDTIYF	TGCGCCAGCAGCCGGGACAGGGGCGACACCATATATTTT
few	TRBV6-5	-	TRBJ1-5	CASKRRQIGNQPQHF	TGTGCCAGCAAGCGTCGGCAGATTGGCAATCAGCCCCAGCATTTT
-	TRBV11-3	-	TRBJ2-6	CASSLGQSSGANVLTF	TGTGCCAGCAGCTTAGGGCAGTCCTCTGGGGCCAACGTCCTGACTTTC
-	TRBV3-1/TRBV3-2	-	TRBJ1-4	CASSQGRGRLYEKLFF	TGTGCCAGCAGCCAAGGGCGAGGGAGACTTTATGAAAAACTGTTTTTT
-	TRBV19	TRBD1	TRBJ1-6	CASPGEDRGFGSYNSPLHF	TGTGCCAGCCCCGGTGAGGACAGGGGTTTCGGGTCCTATAATTCACCCCTCCACTTT
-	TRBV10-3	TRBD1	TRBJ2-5	CAIRGTAQETQYF	TGTGCCATCAGGGGGACAGCCCAAGAGACCCAGTACTTC
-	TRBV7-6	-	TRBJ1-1	CASSSSLEKNTEAFF	TGTGCCAGCAGCTCAAGTCTCGAGAAGAACACTGAAGCTTTCTTT
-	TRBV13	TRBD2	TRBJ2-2	CASSLFLAGINTGELFF	TGTGCCAGCAGCTTATTTCTAGCGGGGATCAACACCGGGGAGCTGTTTTTT
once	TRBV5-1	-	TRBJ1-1	CASSHNTGRTEAFF	TGCGCCAGCAGCCACAATACAGGGCGGACTGAAGCTTTCTTT
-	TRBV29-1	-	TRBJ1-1	CSLKGGLNTEAFF	TGCAGCCTTAAAGGGGGGCTGAACACTGAAGCTTTCTTT
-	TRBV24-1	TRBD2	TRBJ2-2	CATSDRGLAGMNTGELFF	TGTGCCACCAGTGATCGAGGACTAGCGGGGATGAACACCGGGGAGCTGTTTTTT
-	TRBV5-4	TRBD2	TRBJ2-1	CASSAGLAGGSYNEQFF	TGTGCCAGCAGCGCGGGACTAGCGGGGGGCTCCTACAATGAGCAGTTCTTC
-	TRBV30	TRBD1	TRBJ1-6	CAWNDRGDSPLHF	TGTGCCTGGAACGACAGGGGGGATTCACCCCTCCACTTT
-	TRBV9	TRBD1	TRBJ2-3	CASSVVGTGDATDTQYF	TGTGCCAGCAGCGTAGTGGGGACAGGGGACGCTACAGATACGCAGTATTTT
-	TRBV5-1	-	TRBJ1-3	CASSPRDAGNTIYF	TGCGCCAGCAGCCCGAGAGATGCTGGAAACACCATATATTTT
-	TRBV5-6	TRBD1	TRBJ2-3	CASSSPDRGYQYF	TGTGCCAGCAGCTCGCCCGACAGGGGATATCAGTATTTT
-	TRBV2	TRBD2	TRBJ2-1	CASSKTSGAYNEQFF	TGTGCCAGCAGTAAAACTAGCGGGGCCTACAATGAGCAGTTCTTC
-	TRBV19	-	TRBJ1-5	CASSDDRSNQPQHF	TGTGCCAGTAGTGATGACAGAAGCAATCAGCCCCAGCATTTT